Each of the 7 T cell receptor beta chains below was sequenced from the same sample in a study of blood T cell repertoires in COVID-19. Here immunoSEQ multiplex PCR was the method, and the copy in TCRdb shows in-frame clones only, minus some. The data show some 150,000 clones, approximately 88% seen once. The sequenced material came from peripheral blood. These TCRs come from a woman aged 60-75 years who had recovered from COVID-19.

This clone is a singleton in its sample. The chain recombines TRBV7-9 with TRBJ1-1; 7 bases are shared with TRBD1. The germline gives CDR1 SEHNR, CDR2 FQNEAQ (reference sequence). This CDR3 region has 15 residues. V shed 3 bases, J shed 2 bases, and the junction held 6 bases outside the gene matches. CDR3 protein: CASSFGQVLNTEAFF. The CDR3 DNA follows: TGTGCCAGCAGCTTCGGACAGGTTTTAAACACTGAAGCTTTCTTT.

V gene TRBV20-1 combines with J gene TRBJ2-7, with a possible D match to TRBD1 (5 bases). V gave up 5 bases and J gave up 4 bases, with 9 bases separating them. The CDR3 runs to 11 residues. Germline CDR1 is DFQATT and CDR2 is SNEGSKA (reference sequence). This chain's CDR3 is CSAYQGYEQYF. Written as DNA, the CDR3 is TGCAGTGCTTACCAGGGATACGAGCAGTACTTC.

The V and J genes are TRBV7-3 and TRBJ1-1; D is ambiguous. Germline values: CDR1 SGHTA, CDR2 FQGTGA. The CDR3 is made up of 13 amino acids. The ends were cut back, 5 bases at V and 4 bases at J, with 11 bases in the middle. DNA of the CDR3: TGTGCCAGCAGCCTTCGGTTTGGCACTGAAGCTTTCTTT. This translates into CASSLRFGTEAFF.

V and J are TRBV5-4 and TRBJ2-6; TRBD2 matches at 7 bases. Per germline, CDR1 SGHNT and CDR2 YYREEE (reference sequence). V trimming: 3 bases; J trimming: 0 bases; junction bases outside the gene matches: 0. The CDR3 extends over 15 amino acids. CDR3 amino acids: CASSSGGSGANVLTF. CDR3 nucleotides: TGTGCCAGCAGCTCGGGGGGCTCTGGGGCCAACGTCCTGACTTTC. The whole variable domain, filled in from reference TRBV5-4 and TRBJ2-6, reads ETGVTQSPTHLIKTRGQQVTLRCSSQSGHNTVSWYQQALGQGPQFIFQYYREEENGRGNFPPRFSGLQFPNYSSELNVNALELDDSALYLCASSSGGSGANVLTFGAGSRLTVL.

The table lists this clone with a count of one. This chain joins TRBV7-2 and TRBJ1-5, with D perhaps TRBD1 (5 bases). Germline V gene data show CDR1 as SGHTA and CDR2 as FQGNSA. The CDR3 totals 16 residues. Trimming shortened V by 2 bases and J by 0 bases, and 11 bases separated the two germline ends. This CDR3 is CASSLTGPYSNQPQHF. As DNA, the CDR3 is TGTGCCAGCAGCTTAACAGGACCATATAGCAATCAGCCCCAGCATTTT. The full variable domain, in which reference TRBV7-2 and TRBJ1-5 provide the parts outside the CDR3, is GAGVSQSPSNKVTEKGKDVELRCDPISGHTALYWYRQSLGQGLEFLIYFQGNSAPDKSGLPSDRFSAERTGGSVSTLTIQRTQQEDSAVYLCASSLTGPYSNQPQHFGDGTRLSIL.

The V and J genes are TRBV28 and TRBJ1-2, with 7 positions matching TRBD1. The V gene's germline CDR1 is MDHEN and CDR2 SYDVKM. V lost 8 bases and J lost 1; bases outside the gene matches: 4. The CDR3 runs 13 residues. The CDR3: CASQQGDNYGYTF. The CDR3 DNA reads as TGTGCCAGCCAGCAGGGGGATAACTATGGCTACACCTTC.

This chain links TRBV23-1 with TRBJ1-2; D not resolved. TRBV23-1 is filed as an ORF, its function uncertain. V lost 6 bases and J 3 bases, leaving 14 bases between the germline ends. The CDR3 runs 14 residues. The chain's CDR3 is CASRFRGIHYGYTF. In DNA, the CDR3 is TGCGCCAGCAGGTTCCGGGGAATTCACTATGGCTACACCTTC.